Each of the 24 T cell receptor beta chains below was sequenced from the same sample in a study of OX40 agonist ivuxolimab in advanced cancers. Measured with immunoSEQ multiplex PCR; TCRdb has only the in-frame clones, and not every one. Of more than 45,000 clones in the sample, 88% were seen once. Sequencing used CD4+ or CD8+ T cells sorted from blood, obtained in a trial of the OX40 agonist ivuxolimab. The source of these receptors is an adult with an advanced solid tumor such as melanoma, head and neck, liver or kidney cancer.

This sequence joins TRBV7-2 and TRBJ1-2, with 10 bases aligning to TRBD1. The CDR3 totals 16 residues. The germline CDR1 and CDR2 sequences are SGHTA and FQGNSA. V lost 5 bases to trimming and J lost 5 bases; unmatched junction nucleotides: 11. CDR3 DNA sequence: TGTGCCAGCAGCCCATACCGTGGACAGGGGGGGTATGGCTACACCTTC. This encodes CASSPYRGQGGYGYTF.

The gene calls are TRBV29-1 and TRBJ2-5; 7 positions agree with TRBD2. Trimming cost V 5 bases and J 4 bases; bases outside gene matches: 4. This CDR3 region has 12 residues. The germline gives CDR1 SQVTM, CDR2 ANQGSEA. For the CDR3, the DNA is TGCAGCGTTTGGGCTAGCGGAGAGACCCAGTACTTC. It encodes CSVWASGETQYF.

The J gene is TRBJ1-1, the V gene TRBV7-9, with D possibly being TRBD1 (5 bases). V gave up 5 bases and J gave up 7 bases, with 20 bases separating them. The CDR3 is 15 amino acids. CDR1 is SEHNR, CDR2 FQNEAQ, per germline (reference sequence). In DNA form, the CDR3 reads TGTGCCAGCAGCCTTGGGGGAGTAGGGAGTCATGAAGCTTTCTTT. As protein: CASSLGGVGSHEAFF.

The chain employs TRBV10-3 and TRBJ2-7; D might be TRBD1 (7 bases). Germline CDR1 reads ENHRY; CDR2 reads SYGVKD. The CDR3 consists of 16 residues. Trimming removed 2 bases from V and 0 bases from J, with 14 bases in between. This chain's CDR3 is CAISEGQGDFSYEQYF. The CDR3 DNA reads TGTGCCATCAGTGAGGGGCAGGGGGACTTCTCCTACGAGCAGTACTTC.

This sequence joins TRBV25-1 and TRBJ2-7; TRBD1 aligns across 7 bases. Germline CDR1 is MGHDK and CDR2 is SYGVNS. The CDR3 length is 13 residues. J gave up 8 bases and V 1 base, and 5 bases lay outside the gene matches. The CDR3 is CASSESTGYKQYF. In DNA, the CDR3 is TGTGCCAGCAGTGAATCGACAGGGTACAAGCAGTACTTC.

This sequence joins TRBV7-9 and TRBJ1-1; TRBD1 might be the D (6 bases). Per germline, CDR1 SEHNR and CDR2 FQNEAQ (reference sequence). V was pared by 1 base and J by 5 bases, with 11 bases between. The CDR3 contains 14 residues. CDR3 nucleotides: TGTGCCAGCAGCTTAGGCGGAGGGGGAACTGAAGCTTTCTTT. As protein: CASSLGGGGTEAFF.

For the CDR3, the DNA is TGTGCCAGCAGCTTAGACAGGGTGTACAATGAGCAGTTCTTC. Translated: CASSLDRVYNEQFF. V usage is TRBV7-2 and J usage is TRBJ2-1; tentative D call: TRBD1 (6 bases). Per the germline V gene, CDR1 is SGHTA and CDR2 is FQGNSA. This CDR3 comprises 14 residues. The ends were cut back, 1 base at V and 4 bases at J, with 8 bases in the middle.

This clone has just a few counts. The CDR3 nucleotides read TGTGCCAGCAGCTTGGGTCAAAGCAATCAGCCCCAGCATTTT. Translating gives CASSLGQSNQPQHF. This chain joins TRBV7-2 and TRBJ1-5; D gene uncertain. Germline assignment: CDR1 SGHTA and CDR2 FQGNSA. The CDR3 runs 14 residues. V gave up 3 bases and J gave up 1 base, with 7 bases separating them.

This sequence joins TRBV30 and TRBJ2-3; the match to TRBD2 covers 13 bases. This CDR3 is built from 17 residues. After removal of 2 bases from V and 6 bases from J, the junction contained 11 bases not matched to a gene. Per the germline V gene, CDR1 is GTSNPN and CDR2 is SVGIG (reference sequence). CDR3 nucleotides: TGTGCCTGGAGTAAGGGACTAGCGGGAACCCCCGGGGATACGCAGTATTTT. This translates into CAWSKGLAGTPGDTQYF.

The CDR3 DNA reads as TGTGCCAGTAGTGTGCGTGGACTGTACAATGAGCAGTTCTTC. As protein: CASSVRGLYNEQFF. The chain uses TRBV19 and TRBJ2-1; the D gene is possibly TRBD2 (5 bases). V shed 5 bases and J shed 4 bases, with 12 bases lying between them. From germline, CDR1 is LNHDA and CDR2 SQIVND (reference sequence). The CDR3 loop spans 14 amino acids.

This rearrangement joins TRBV19 to TRBJ2-1; no definite D call. The CDR3 runs 15 residues. The V gene lost 5 bases and the J gene lost 2 bases, with 13 bases spanning the gap. Germline CDR1 is LNHDA and CDR2 is SQIVND (reference sequence). CDR3: CASSALRLTYNEQFF. DNA for the CDR3: TGTGCCAGTAGTGCCCTTCGTCTGACCTACAATGAGCAGTTCTTC.

The CDR3 bases are TGTGCCAGCAGTTTAAGCGGCACCTACAATGAGCAGTTCTTC. This gives the protein CASSLSGTYNEQFF. V is TRBV27 and J is TRBJ2-1; TRBD2 might be the D (5 bases). Per germline, CDR1 MNHEY and CDR2 SMNVEV (reference sequence). The V and J ends lost 2 bases and 2 bases respectively, with 7 bases between them. There are 14 residues in the CDR3.

The chain carries TRBV6-1 and TRBJ2-5; unclear D gene. Trimming cost V 5 bases and J 1 base, with 11 bases left between them. This CDR3 contains 14 residues. From germline, CDR1 is MNHNS and CDR2 SASEGT. The CDR3 DNA reads as TGTGCCAGCAGTACCGGTTCCACCCAAGAGACCCAGTACTTC. Translating it yields CASSTGSTQETQYF.

V is TRBV5-1 and J is TRBJ1-2; D is uncertain. Per germline, CDR1 SGHRS and CDR2 YFSETQ. CDR3 length: 14 amino acids. The germline V and J ends were trimmed by 7 bases and 0 bases, with 13 bases remaining between them. This chain's CDR3 is CASGPGLPNYGYTF. CDR3 nucleotides: TGCGCCAGCGGCCCGGGCCTTCCTAACTATGGCTACACCTTC.

This clone was seen once. In nucleotides, the CDR3 is TGTGCCAGTAGTCCGTGGACAGGGGGCTATATGGATACGCAGTATTTT. Its protein is CASSPWTGGYMDTQYF. The chain joins TRBV19 to TRBJ2-3; 11 bases fit TRBD1. The CDR3 spans 16 residues. The trim removed 5 bases at V and 6 bases at J, leaving 10 bases unmatched. Germline-derived CDR1 and CDR2 are LNHDA and SQIVND (reference sequence).

The chain carries TRBV12-2 and TRBJ2-1. TRBV12-2 is recorded as a pseudogene. CDR3 length: 14 residues. CDR3 nucleotide sequence: TGTGCAAGTCAAACCCCCGAGCTACGGACTGAGCAGTTCTTC. This gives the protein CASQTPELRTEQFF.

The chain employs TRBV7-2 and TRBJ2-3; D is unclear. This CDR3 has 13 residues. Germline V gene sequence: CDR1 SGHTA, CDR2 FQGNSA. Deletions cut 5 bases from V and 0 bases from J, with 6 bases between. The CDR3 region is CASSVGSTDTQYF. CDR3 bases: TGTGCCAGCAGCGTTGGGAGCACAGATACGCAGTATTTT.

This clone was seen a few times. V usage is TRBV14 and J usage is TRBJ2-1; tentative D call: TRBD2 (6 bases). The V gene lost 1 base and the J gene lost 5 bases, with 27 bases spanning the gap. Germline V CDR1 and CDR2: SGHDN, FVKESK. The CDR3 totals 20 residues. CDR3 protein: CASSQGYGSVGRGANNEQFF. In nucleotides, the CDR3 is TGTGCCAGCAGCCAAGGGTATGGATCCGTCGGGAGAGGGGCCAACAATGAGCAGTTCTTC.

The rearrangement joins TRBV9 to TRBJ2-7; no reliable D call. The CDR3 covers 13 residues. Trimming shortened V by 2 bases and J by 4 bases, and 10 bases separated the two germline ends. Germline CDR1 reads SGDLS; CDR2 reads YYNGEE. Here the CDR3 reads CASSVRTDYEQYF. The CDR3 nucleotides read TGTGCCAGCAGCGTCCGGACGGATTACGAGCAGTACTTC.

The rearrangement links TRBV2 to TRBJ2-1; TRBD2 matches at 10 bases. The CDR3 is 15 amino acids. Per the germline V gene, CDR1 is SNHLY and CDR2 is FYNNEI. V trimming: 7 bases; J trimming: 7 bases; junction bases outside the gene matches: 10. The CDR3 region has the DNA TGTGCCAGCACGGCCCTAGCGGGAGTGGGGAATGAGCAGTTCTTC. Translated, it gives CASTALAGVGNEQFF.

The V gene is TRBV4-2, the J gene TRBJ1-4; the D gene is possibly TRBD1 (6 bases). The germline V gene has CDR1 LGHNA and CDR2 YNFKEQ. The CDR3 has 15 amino acids. Trimming took off 0 bases at V and 7 bases at J, with 12 bases between the two ends. The chain's CDR3 is CASSQDPGGGEKLFF. In DNA form, the CDR3 reads TGTGCCAGCAGCCAAGACCCCGGGGGCGGTGAAAAACTGTTTTTT.

The chain uses TRBV10-3 and TRBJ1-4; 8 positions match TRBD1. V was clipped by 10 bases and J by 4 bases; unmatched bases: 8. The CDR3 runs to 14 residues. Germline V gene sequence: CDR1 ENHRY, CDR2 SYGVKD. Here the CDR3 reads CATQGQALNEKLFF. The DNA for the CDR3 is TGTGCCACCCAGGGACAGGCACTTAATGAAAAACTGTTTTTT.

This chain links TRBV11-3 with TRBJ2-1; 13 positions agree with TRBD2. CDR3 length: 15 amino acids. The germline V gene has CDR1 SGHNT and CDR2 YENEEA. The V and J ends lost 3 bases and 6 bases, in that order; junction bases with no gene match: 2. The CDR3 loop reads CASSFRTSGSNEQFF. CDR3 in DNA: TGTGCCAGCAGCTTTAGGACTAGCGGGAGCAATGAGCAGTTCTTC.

This chain joins TRBV5-1 and TRBJ2-3; 10 bases fit TRBD1. Losses at the gene ends were 7 bases for V and 4 bases for J; bases not matched to a gene: 15. CDR1 and CDR2 from the germline V gene are SGHRS and YFSETQ. This CDR3 spans 17 amino acids. The CDR3 DNA follows: TGCGCCAGCCGACCTAGGTCGGGGACAGGGGTCCCAGATACGCAGTATTTT. This gives the protein CASRPRSGTGVPDTQYF. Full variable domain (missing parts from reference TRBV5-1 and TRBJ2-3): KAGVTQTPRYLIKTRGQQVTLSCSPISGHRSVSWYQQTPGQGLQFLFEYFSETQRNKGNFPGRFSGRQFSNSRSEMNVSTLELGDSALYLCASRPRSGTGVPDTQYFGPGTRLTVL.